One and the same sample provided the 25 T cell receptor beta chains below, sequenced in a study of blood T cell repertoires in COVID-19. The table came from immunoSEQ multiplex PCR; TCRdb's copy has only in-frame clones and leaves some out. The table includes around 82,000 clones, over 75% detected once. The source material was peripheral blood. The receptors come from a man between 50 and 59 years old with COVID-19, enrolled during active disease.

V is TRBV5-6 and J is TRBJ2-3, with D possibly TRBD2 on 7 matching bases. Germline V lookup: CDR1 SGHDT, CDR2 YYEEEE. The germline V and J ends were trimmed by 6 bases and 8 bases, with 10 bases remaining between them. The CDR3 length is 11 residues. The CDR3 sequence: CASNREGTQYF. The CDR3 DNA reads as TGTGCCAGCAACAGGGAGGGTACGCAGTATTTT.

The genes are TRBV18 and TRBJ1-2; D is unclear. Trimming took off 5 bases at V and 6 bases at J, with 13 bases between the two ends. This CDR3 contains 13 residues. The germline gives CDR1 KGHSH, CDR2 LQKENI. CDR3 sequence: CASSTTLVDGYTF. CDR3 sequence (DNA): TGTGCCAGCTCAACCACGTTGGTAGATGGCTACACCTTC.

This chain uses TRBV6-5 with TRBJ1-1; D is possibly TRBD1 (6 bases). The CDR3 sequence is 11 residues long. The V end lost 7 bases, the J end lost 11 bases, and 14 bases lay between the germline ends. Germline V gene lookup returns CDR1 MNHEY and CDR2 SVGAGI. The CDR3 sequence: CASKNTGPAFF. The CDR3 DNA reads TGTGCCAGCAAAAACACAGGGCCCGCTTTCTTT.

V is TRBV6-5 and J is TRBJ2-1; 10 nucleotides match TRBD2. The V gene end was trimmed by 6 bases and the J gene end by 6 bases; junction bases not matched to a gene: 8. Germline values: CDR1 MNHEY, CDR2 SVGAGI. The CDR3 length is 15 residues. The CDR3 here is CASRPSGGAGNEQFF. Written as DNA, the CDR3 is TGTGCCAGCAGGCCCAGCGGGGGGGCGGGCAATGAGCAGTTCTTC.

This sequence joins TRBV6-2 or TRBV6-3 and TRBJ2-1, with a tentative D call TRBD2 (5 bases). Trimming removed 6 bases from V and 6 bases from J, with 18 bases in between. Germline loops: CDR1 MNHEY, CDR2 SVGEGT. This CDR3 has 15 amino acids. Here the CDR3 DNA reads TGTGCCAGCAGCAACTCCCTTTTCAGCGGCAATGAGCAGTTCTTC. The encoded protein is CASSNSLFSGNEQFF.

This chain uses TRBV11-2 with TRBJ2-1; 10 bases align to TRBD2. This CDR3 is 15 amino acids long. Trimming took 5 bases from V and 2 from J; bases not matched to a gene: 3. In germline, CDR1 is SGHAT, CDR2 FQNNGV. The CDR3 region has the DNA TGTGCCAGCAGCAACCTAGCGGGAGCCTACAATGAGCAGTTCTTC. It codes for CASSNLAGAYNEQFF.

The CDR3 loop is CASSFTGRESYEQYF. The CDR3 coding sequence is TGTGCCAGCAGTTTTACGGGGAGAGAGTCCTACGAGCAGTACTTC. The J gene is TRBJ2-7, the V gene TRBV28, with D possibly TRBD2 on 5 matching bases. Between the trimmed V and J ends, which lost 3 bases and 1 base, there was a span of 13 bases. The CDR3 is 15 amino acids. The germline V gene encodes CDR1 MDHEN and CDR2 SYDVKM.

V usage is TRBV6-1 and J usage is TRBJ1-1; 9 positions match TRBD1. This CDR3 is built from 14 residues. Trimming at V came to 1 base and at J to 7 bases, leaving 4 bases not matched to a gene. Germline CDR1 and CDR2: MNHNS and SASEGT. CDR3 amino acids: CASSEDQTGGEAFF. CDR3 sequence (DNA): TGTGCCAGCAGTGAAGATCAGACAGGGGGTGAAGCTTTCTTT.

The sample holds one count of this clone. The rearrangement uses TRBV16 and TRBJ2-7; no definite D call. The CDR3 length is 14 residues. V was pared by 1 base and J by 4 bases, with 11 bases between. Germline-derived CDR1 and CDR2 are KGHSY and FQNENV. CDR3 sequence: CASSQFSAGYEQYF. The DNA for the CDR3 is TGTGCCAGCAGCCAATTTAGTGCCGGGTACGAGCAGTACTTC. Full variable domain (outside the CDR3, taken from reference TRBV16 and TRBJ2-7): GEEVAQTPKHLVRGEGQKAKLYCAPIKGHSYVFWYQQVLKNEFKFLISFQNENVFDETGMPKERFSAKCLPNSPCSLEIQATKLEDSAVYFCASSQFSAGYEQYFGPGTRLTVT.

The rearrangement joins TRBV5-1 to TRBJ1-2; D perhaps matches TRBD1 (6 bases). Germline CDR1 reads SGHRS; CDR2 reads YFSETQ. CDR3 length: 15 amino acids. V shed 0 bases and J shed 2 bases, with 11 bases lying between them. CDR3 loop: CASSLVFGQNYGYTF. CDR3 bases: TGCGCCAGCAGCTTGGTATTCGGACAGAACTATGGCTACACCTTC.

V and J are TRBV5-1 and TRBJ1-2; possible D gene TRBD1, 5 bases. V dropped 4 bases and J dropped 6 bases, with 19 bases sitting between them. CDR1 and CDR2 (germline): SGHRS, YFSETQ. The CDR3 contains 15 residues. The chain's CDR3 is CASSREGRLQDGYTF. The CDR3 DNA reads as TGCGCCAGCAGCCGGGAGGGACGGCTGCAAGATGGCTACACCTTC.

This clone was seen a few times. This CDR3 is CASSLEGNYGYTF. CDR3 nucleotide sequence: TGTGCCAGCAGTTTAGAGGGGAACTATGGCTACACCTTC. V gene TRBV12-3 or TRBV12-4 combines with J gene TRBJ1-2; D might be TRBD1 (5 bases). V lost 1 base to trimming and J lost 2 bases, with 5 bases between them. The length of the CDR3 is 13 residues.

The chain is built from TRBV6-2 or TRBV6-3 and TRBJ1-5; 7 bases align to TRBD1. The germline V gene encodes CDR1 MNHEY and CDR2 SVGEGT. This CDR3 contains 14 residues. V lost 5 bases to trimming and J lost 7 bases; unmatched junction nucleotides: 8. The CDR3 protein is CASSLDRVDQPQHF. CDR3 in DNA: TGTGCCAGCAGTCTCGACAGGGTAGACCAGCCCCAGCATTTT.

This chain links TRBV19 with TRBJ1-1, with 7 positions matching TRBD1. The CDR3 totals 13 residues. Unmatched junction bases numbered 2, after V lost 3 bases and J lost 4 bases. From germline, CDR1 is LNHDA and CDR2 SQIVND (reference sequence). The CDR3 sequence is CASSIRQGTEAFF. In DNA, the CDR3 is TGTGCCAGTAGTATCCGACAGGGCACTGAAGCTTTCTTT.

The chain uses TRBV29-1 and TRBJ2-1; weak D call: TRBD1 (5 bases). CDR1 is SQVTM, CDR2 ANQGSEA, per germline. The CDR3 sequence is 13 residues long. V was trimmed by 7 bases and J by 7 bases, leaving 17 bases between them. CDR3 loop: CSAGQLLGNEQFF. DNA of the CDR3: TGCAGCGCAGGACAATTGTTGGGTAATGAGCAGTTCTTC.

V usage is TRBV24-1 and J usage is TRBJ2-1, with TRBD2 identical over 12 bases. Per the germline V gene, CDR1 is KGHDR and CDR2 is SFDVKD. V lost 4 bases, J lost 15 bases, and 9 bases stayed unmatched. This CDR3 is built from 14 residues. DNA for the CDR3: TGTGCCACCAGTGACCCCGGACTAGCGGGAAGATTGTTCTTC. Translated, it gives CATSDPGLAGRLFF.

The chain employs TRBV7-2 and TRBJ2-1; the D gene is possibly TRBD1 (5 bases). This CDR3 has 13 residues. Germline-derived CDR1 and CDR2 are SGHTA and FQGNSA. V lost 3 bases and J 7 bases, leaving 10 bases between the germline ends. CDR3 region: CASSFSRANEQFF. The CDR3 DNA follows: TGTGCCAGCAGCTTTAGCAGGGCAAATGAGCAGTTCTTC.

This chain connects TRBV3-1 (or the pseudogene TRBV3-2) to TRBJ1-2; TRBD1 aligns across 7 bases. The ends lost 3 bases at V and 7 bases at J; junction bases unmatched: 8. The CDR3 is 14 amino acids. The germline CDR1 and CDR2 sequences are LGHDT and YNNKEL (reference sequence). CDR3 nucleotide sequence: TGTGCCAGCAGCCATACTCACAGGGGAGGTGGCTACACCTTC. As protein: CASSHTHRGGGYTF.

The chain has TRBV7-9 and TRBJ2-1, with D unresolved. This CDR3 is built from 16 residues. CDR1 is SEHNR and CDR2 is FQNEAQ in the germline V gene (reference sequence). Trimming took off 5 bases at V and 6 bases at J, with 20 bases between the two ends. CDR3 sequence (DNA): TGTGCCAGCAGCATCCGCGACTGGCCAGAACGCAATGAGCAGTTCTTC. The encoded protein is CASSIRDWPERNEQFF.

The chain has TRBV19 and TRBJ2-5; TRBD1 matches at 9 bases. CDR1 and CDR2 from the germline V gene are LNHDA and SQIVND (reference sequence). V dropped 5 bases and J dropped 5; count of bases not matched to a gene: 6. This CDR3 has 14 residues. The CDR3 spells CASSATGGGETQYF. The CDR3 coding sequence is TGTGCCAGTAGTGCAACAGGGGGCGGGGAGACCCAGTACTTC.

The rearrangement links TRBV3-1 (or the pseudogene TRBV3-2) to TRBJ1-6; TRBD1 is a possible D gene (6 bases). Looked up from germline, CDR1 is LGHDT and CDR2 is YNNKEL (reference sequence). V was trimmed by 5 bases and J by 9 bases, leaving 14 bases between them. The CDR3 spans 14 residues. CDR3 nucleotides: TGTGCCAGCAGCTCCGACAGGTCGGGTTCACCCCTCCACTTT. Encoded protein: CASSSDRSGSPLHF.

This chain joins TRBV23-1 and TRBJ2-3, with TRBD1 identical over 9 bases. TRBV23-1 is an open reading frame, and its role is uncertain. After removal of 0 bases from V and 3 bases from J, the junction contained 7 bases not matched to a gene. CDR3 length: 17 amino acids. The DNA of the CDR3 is TGCGCCAGCAGTCAATCGGAGGGACAGGGTTTGACAGATACGCAGTATTTT. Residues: CASSQSEGQGLTDTQYF.

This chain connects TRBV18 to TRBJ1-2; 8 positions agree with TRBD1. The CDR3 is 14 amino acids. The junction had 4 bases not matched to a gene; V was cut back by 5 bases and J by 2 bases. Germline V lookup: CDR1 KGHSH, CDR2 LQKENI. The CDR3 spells CASSGPGGNYGYTF. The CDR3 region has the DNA TGTGCCAGCTCAGGGCCAGGGGGCAACTATGGCTACACCTTC.

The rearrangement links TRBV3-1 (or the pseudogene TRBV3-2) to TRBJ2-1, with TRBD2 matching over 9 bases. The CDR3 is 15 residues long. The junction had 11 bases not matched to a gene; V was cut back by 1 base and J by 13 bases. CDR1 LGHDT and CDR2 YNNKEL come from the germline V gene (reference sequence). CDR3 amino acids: CASSQVAGERGAQFF. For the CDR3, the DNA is TGTGCCAGCAGCCAAGTAGCGGGAGAAAGAGGGGCACAGTTCTTC.

CDR3 DNA sequence: TGTGCCAGCCGTGAGCGGGAATCGGGTTACAATGAGCAGTTCTTC. Translation: CASRERESGYNEQFF. The V gene is TRBV7-8, the J gene TRBJ2-1; 7 bases are shared with TRBD2. J was trimmed by 4 bases and V by 8 bases; bases with no gene match: 11. The CDR3 loop spans 15 amino acids. Per germline, CDR1 SGHVS and CDR2 FQNEAQ. The variable domain in full, completed from reference TRBV7-8 and TRBJ2-1, reads GAGVSQSPRYKVAKRGQDVALRCDPISGHVSLFWYQQALGQGPEFLTYFQNEAQLDKSGLPSDRFFAERPEGSVSTLKIQRTQQEDSAVYLCASRERESGYNEQFFGPGTRLTVL.